The clone carrying this TCR beta chain has only a few counts. Its cognate antigen is unknown. The data originate from a study of T-cell memory formation after mild COVID-19. Study details: Largely, the TCR clusters proved donor specific. Regarding the study as a whole: Day 15 to 85 contractors were CD4/CD8 balanced; later expanders leaned CD4+. Prior to infection, memory already included some responding clones, suggesting cross-reactive memory joined.

Each CDR3 protein gets one entry after TCRdb re-called the 5' RACE reads with MiXCR. The table has approximately 210,000 distinct CDR3 sequences, about 10% seen once. Germline CDR1 and CDR2: SGDLS and YYNGEE. V shed 0 bases and J shed 2 bases, with 7 bases lying between them. CDR3 length: 14 amino acids. The receptor's source is a man aged 18-30 years who had mild COVID-19 (a few samples of this study predate the infection). Cell type and time point are not known. This rearrangement joins TRBV9 to TRBJ2-3; D gene unclear. Sequencing input: PBMCs or a T cell subset sorted from them (not recorded which). In DNA, the CDR3 is TGTGCCAGCAGCGTAGATATGTCCACAGATACGCAGTATTTT. It codes for CASSVDMSTDTQYF.